The T cell receptor beta chain described here comes from a study of CD8 T cells in ankylosing spondylitis. Notes on the study in general: Clones linked to the disease showed a CD8+ phenotype. They occurred at relatively low frequencies in peripheral blood. In ankylosing spondylitis patients, matched synovial fluid reportedly showed significant enrichment of disease-linked clones. A motif of fewer than ten highly homologous TCR beta variants was seen as apparently characteristic of ankylosing spondylitis blood.

Per the germline V gene, CDR1 is DFQATT and CDR2 is SNEGSKA (reference sequence). CDR3 size: 17 residues. V was pared by 5 bases and J by 1 base, with 16 bases of the junction left unmatched. This clonotype has just a few counts. Its antigen is unidentified. A quantitative 5'-RACE method, one with molecular barcodes, was used to make TCR beta libraries. TCRdb ran MiXCR on the 5' RACE reads and lists one entry per CDR3 protein. The sample lists about 480,000 distinct CDR3 sequences; over 15% were seen once. Sample: blood, either unsorted or a sorted T cell fraction (not recorded which). This sequence was found in a male donor with ankylosing spondylitis. This chain joins TRBV20-1 and TRBJ1-2; 7 positions agree with TRBD1. The CDR3, as DNA: TGCAGTGCTGGGGGGTTTAATTCGGGACAGTTTAACTATGGCTACACCTTC. This sequence encodes CSAGGFNSGQFNYGYTF.